A single sample gave rise to the 15 T cell receptor beta chains below, sequenced in a study of shared clonotypes between healthy human individuals. Profiling relied on immunoSEQ multiplex PCR, and the TCRdb table lists in-frame clones only, not all of them. This sample has 190,000 or so clones; 66% occur once, and the top ten carry about 9.4%. The sequencing sample was made of memory CD4+ T cells sorted from blood. Subset denoted: CD45RA-negative fraction. These receptors were taken from a man aged 25-45 years in good health.

The rearrangement joins TRBV6-1 to TRBJ1-2; the D is unclear. Between the trimmed V and J ends, which lost 0 bases and 7 bases, there was a span of 9 bases. CDR3 length equals 13 residues. CDR1 is MNHNS and CDR2 is SASEGT in the germline V gene. The CDR3 is CASSEAPGLGYTF. In nucleotides, the CDR3 is TGTGCCAGCAGTGAAGCGCCGGGCCTTGGCTACACCTTC.

The chain joins TRBV6-6 to TRBJ1-2; maybe TRBD1 (5 bases). CDR1 and CDR2 from the germline V gene are MNHNY and SVGAGI (reference sequence). The CDR3 extends over 16 amino acids. V was cut by 4 bases and J by 5 bases, with 20 bases left in between. CDR3 region: CASSFSLRGEGYGYTF. As DNA, the CDR3 is TGTGCCAGCAGTTTTTCCTTGCGTGGAGAGGGGTATGGCTACACCTTC.

The chain joins TRBV7-2 to TRBJ2-7; no definite D call. Germline CDR1 and CDR2: SGHTA and FQGNSA. The length of the CDR3 is 13 residues. Trimming pared 1 base from V and 4 bases from J, leaving 8 bases between. This chain's CDR3 is CASSLVAPYEQYF. The CDR3 DNA follows: TGTGCCAGCAGCTTAGTAGCTCCATACGAGCAGTACTTC.

With respect to this clone: Other nucleotide sequences from this sample produce the same CDR3. The gene calls are TRBV7-9 and TRBJ2-1, with D maybe TRBD2 (6 bases). The V gene lost 5 bases and the J gene lost 0 bases, with 11 bases spanning the gap. Germline-derived CDR1 and CDR2 are SEHNR and FQNEAQ (reference sequence). The CDR3 spans 15 residues. Written as DNA, the CDR3 is TGTGCCAGCAGCCCTGGAGGGAGCTCCTACAATGAGCAGTTCTTC. Protein: CASSPGGSSYNEQFF. Drawing the rest from reference TRBV7-9 and TRBJ2-1, the complete variable domain is DTGVSQNPRHKITKRGQNVTFRCDPISEHNRLYWYRQTLGQGPEFLTYFQNEAQLEKSRLLSDRFSAERPKGSFSTLEIQRTEQGDSAMYLCASSPGGSSYNEQFFGPGTRLTVL.

The chain uses TRBV6-5 and TRBJ2-3, with TRBD2 matching 14 bases. The V gene's germline CDR1 is MNHEY and CDR2 SVGAGI. V was clipped by 5 bases and J by 3 bases; unmatched bases: 1. The CDR3 runs 15 residues. This CDR3 is CASSRTSGRTDTQYF. DNA of the CDR3: TGTGCCAGCAGTAGGACTAGCGGGAGGACAGATACGCAGTATTTT.

The genes are TRBV5-1 and TRBJ1-1; D gene ambiguous. Trimming cost V 1 base and J 7 bases, with 11 bases left between them. The CDR3 length is 13 residues. Per germline, CDR1 SGHRS and CDR2 YFSETQ. This CDR3 reads CASSLWRRSEAFF. In DNA, the CDR3 is TGCGCCAGCAGCTTGTGGAGACGGAGTGAAGCTTTCTTT.

The chain links TRBV5-1 to TRBJ2-1, with D possibly called TRBD1 or TRBD2 (6 bases each). V lost 5 bases to trimming and J lost 6 bases, with 12 bases between them. CDR3 length equals 13 residues. Germline CDR1 reads SGHRS; CDR2 reads YFSETQ. CDR3 DNA sequence: TGCGCCAGCAGTACGGGGGCGGGCAATGAGCAGTTCTTC. Translated, it gives CASSTGAGNEQFF.

The genes are TRBV18 and TRBJ2-7, with TRBD2 identical over 7 bases. The CDR3 runs 15 residues. The V and J ends lost 3 bases and 4 bases, in that order; junction bases with no gene match: 9. Germline CDR1 and CDR2: KGHSH and LQKENI. CDR3 sequence: CASSPDRTRKYEQYF. The CDR3 nucleotides read TGTGCCAGCTCACCGGACCGGACTAGAAAATACGAGCAGTACTTC.

This clone was counted a few times. The rearrangement links TRBV10-2 to TRBJ2-7; D is undetermined. The germline V and J ends were trimmed by 2 bases and 0 bases, with 8 bases remaining between them. Germline CDR1 WSHSY, CDR2 SAAADI. The CDR3 has 14 residues. The CDR3 here is CASSEATPSYEQYF. Written as DNA, the CDR3 is TGCGCCAGCAGTGAGGCTACCCCCTCCTACGAGCAGTACTTC.

This clone was seen ten or more times. The V gene is TRBV7-8, the J gene TRBJ2-5; D is ambiguous. The CDR3 covers 11 residues. Germline V CDR1 and CDR2: SGHVS, FQNEAQ. Trimming removed 8 bases at V and 5 bases at J, with 9 bases between. CDR3 nucleotide sequence: TGTGCCAGCGTCGCTCGGGAGACCCAGTACTTC. Protein: CASVARETQYF.

This clone showed up just a few times. The CDR3 region has the DNA TGTGCCAGCAGGAAGGGACGACAGGGTAGCACAGATACGCAGTATTTT. Protein: CASRKGRQGSTDTQYF. The rearrangement links TRBV27 to TRBJ2-3; TRBD1 matches 7 bases. Germline V CDR1 and CDR2: MNHEY, SMNVEV (reference sequence). Trimming took 6 bases from V and 0 from J; bases not matched to a gene: 9. The CDR3 spans 16 residues.

This clone appeared once. The chain is built from TRBV6-1 and TRBJ2-7; TRBD2 matches 9 bases. The CDR3 extends over 16 amino acids. The ends lost 1 base at V and 3 bases at J; junction bases unmatched: 7. CDR1 MNHNS and CDR2 SASEGT come from the germline V gene. The CDR3 nucleotides are TGTGCCAGCAGTGAAGGTCCTAGCGGGAACCTCTACGAGCAGTACTTC. Encoded protein: CASSEGPSGNLYEQYF.

The chain is built from TRBV4-2 and TRBJ2-1; D is possibly TRBD1 or TRBD2 (5 bases each). The ends were cut back, 4 bases at V and 3 bases at J, with 16 bases in the middle. Germline V lookup: CDR1 LGHNA, CDR2 YNFKEQ. This CDR3 spans 16 amino acids. The DNA of the CDR3 is TGTGCCAGCAGCCCAAGGCGACAGAGGGGCTACAATGAGCAGTTCTTC. The encoded protein is CASSPRRQRGYNEQFF.

The chain links TRBV4-1 to TRBJ2-7, with 7 bases that match TRBD1. Germline lookup yields CDR1 MGHRA and CDR2 YSYEKL. The CDR3 spans 16 residues. With 0 bases clipped from V and 3 bases from J, the junction kept 8 bases outside the gene matches. Written as DNA, the CDR3 is TGCGCCAGCAGCCAAGATTTCGAAGGGACAGTCTACGAGCAGTACTTC. Protein: CASSQDFEGTVYEQYF.

V and J are TRBV7-2 and TRBJ1-5; 8 bases agree with TRBD1. Trimming at V came to 2 bases and at J to 4 bases, leaving 7 bases not matched to a gene. Germline lookup yields CDR1 SGHTA and CDR2 FQGNSA. This CDR3 has 16 residues. The CDR3 DNA sequence: TGTGCCAGCAGCTTATGGGGGACAGGTAGAAATCAGCCCCAGCATTTT. Protein: CASSLWGTGRNQPQHF.